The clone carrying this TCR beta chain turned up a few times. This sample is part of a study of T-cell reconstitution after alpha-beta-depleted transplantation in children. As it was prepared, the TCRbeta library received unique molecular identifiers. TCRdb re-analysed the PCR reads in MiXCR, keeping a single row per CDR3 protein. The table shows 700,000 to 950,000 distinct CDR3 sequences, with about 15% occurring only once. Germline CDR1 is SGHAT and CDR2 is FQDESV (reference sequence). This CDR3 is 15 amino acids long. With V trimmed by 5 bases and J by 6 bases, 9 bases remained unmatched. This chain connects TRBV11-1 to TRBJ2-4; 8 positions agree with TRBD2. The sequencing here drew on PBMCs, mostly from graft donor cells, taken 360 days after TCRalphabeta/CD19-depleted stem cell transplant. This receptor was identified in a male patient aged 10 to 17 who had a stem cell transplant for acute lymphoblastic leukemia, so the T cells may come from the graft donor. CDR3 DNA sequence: TGTGCCAGCAGCCACTGGCGGGAGGCCGGAAACATTCAGTACTTC. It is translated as CASSHWREAGNIQYF.